The T cell receptor beta chain under discussion was sequenced for a study of blood T cell repertoires in COVID-19. As originally analysed: Counts of nucleated cells, estimated from reference gene primer amplification, were obtained. The protocol was immunoSEQ multiplex PCR, while the TCRdb copy is restricted to in-frame clones and leaves out a portion. The V and J calls and clone size come from that table; D and trimming were worked out from the DNA. This sample has 250,000 to 350,000 clones, with approximately 90% found just once. Germline V lookup: CDR1 MGHRA, CDR2 YSYEKL. The CDR3 is 18 amino acids. V was pared by 4 bases and J by 4 bases, with 13 bases of the junction left unmatched.

The chain links TRBV4-1 to TRBJ2-2; 9 bases line up with TRBD2. This clonotype was obtained from a woman between 45 and 60 years old who had recovered from COVID-19. Material: peripheral blood. CDR3 protein: CASSPYISSGVPTGELFF. The CDR3 DNA reads TGCGCCAGCAGCCCCTATATTTCTAGCGGGGTGCCCACCGGGGAGCTGTTTTTT.